A selection of T cell receptor beta chains follows, all from one sample in a study of T cell responses to AZD1222 COVID-19 vaccine. Sequenced by immunoSEQ multiplex PCR; TCRdb stores in-frame clones only, minus some. The sample lists roughly 130,000 clones, 91% occurring once. The material was peripheral blood, obtained on day 0 of AZD1222 vaccination. The receptor source for this set is an adult in good health. Each CDR3 is given with its conserved first and last residue. D genes are given only for firm matches. A clone size is listed for some rows: how often the clone was seen (once, few, many), or a class if it is expanded.

>.|TRBD1|TRBJ1-5|TRBV29-1
CSVALTGASGNQPQHF
TGCAGCGTTGCCTTAACAGGGGCAAGTGGGAATCAGCCCCAGCATTTT
>.|.|TRBJ2-2|TRBV3-1/TRBV3-2
CASSDLSHGASFWELFF
TGTGCCAGCAGCGATTTGTCACACGGGGCTTCTTTTTGGGAGCTGTTTTTT
>once|TRBD2|TRBJ2-1|TRBV3-1/TRBV3-2
CASSQDEAGDYNEQFF
TGTGCCAGCAGCCAAGACGAGGCGGGAGACTACAATGAGCAGTTCTTC
>once|.|TRBJ1-5|TRBV18
CASSPNTGHQPQHF
TGTGCCAGCTCACCTAATACAGGGCATCAGCCCCAGCATTTT
>.|.|TRBJ1-3|TRBV6-5
CAGAGSGNTIYF
TGTGCCGGCGCCGGGTCTGGAAACACCATATATTTT
>.|.|TRBJ1-5|TRBV27
CASSWKGGQPQHF
TGTGCCAGCAGTTGGAAGGGGGGTCAGCCCCAGCATTTT
>.|.|TRBJ1-1|TRBV7-2
CASSLVAAGTEAFF
TGTGCCAGCAGCTTAGTGGCGGCGGGGACTGAAGCTTTCTTT
>.|TRBD1|TRBJ2-7|TRBV5-6
CASSWMGQGAHEQYF
TGTGCCAGCAGCTGGATGGGACAGGGGGCGCACGAGCAGTACTTC
>.|.|TRBJ1-4|TRBV5-6
CASSPKRTGTTNEKLFF
TGTGCCAGCAGCCCAAAACGAACAGGGACAACTAATGAAAAACTGTTTTTT
>.|.|TRBJ1-1|TRBV6-1
CASSELRGGTEAFF
TGTGCCAGCAGTGAATTGCGGGGCGGCACTGAAGCTTTCTTT
>.|TRBD1|TRBJ2-7|TRBV7-4
CASSFARTGKGYEQYF
TGTGCCAGCAGCTTCGCCCGGACAGGGAAGGGCTACGAGCAGTACTTC
>.|TRBD1|TRBJ2-1|TRBV19
CASDRGRGEQFF
TGTGCCAGCGACAGGGGGCGCGGTGAGCAGTTCTTC
>.|TRBD2|TRBJ2-4|TRBV9
CASSVRLAGNDIQYF
TGTGCCAGCAGCGTCCGACTAGCGGGAAATGACATTCAGTACTTC
>.|.|TRBJ1-4|TRBV3-1/TRBV3-2
CASSQGFESNEKLFF
TGTGCCAGCAGCCAAGGGTTCGAGAGTAATGAAAAACTGTTTTTT
>few|.|TRBJ1-2|TRBV20-1
CSASWDGLVYTF
TGCAGTGCTAGTTGGGACGGCTTGGTCTACACCTTC
>.|TRBD1|TRBJ1-5|TRBV7-2
CASSSGTGRFGQPQHF
TGTGCCAGCAGCTCGGGGACAGGGAGGTTCGGGCAGCCCCAGCATTTT
>once|.|TRBJ1-5|TRBV4-3
CASSQDIGGQPQHF
TGCGCCAGCAGCCAAGATATTGGGGGCCAGCCCCAGCATTTT
>.|.|TRBJ2-1|TRBV9
CASSVLLIGINEQFF
TGTGCCAGCAGCGTATTATTAATTGGAATCAATGAGCAGTTCTTC
>.|.|TRBJ2-7|TRBV18
CASSPPGVPIYEQYF
TGTGCCAGCTCACCACCGGGGGTCCCTATCTACGAGCAGTACTTC
>.|.|TRBJ1-5|TRBV27
CASSKVGAGQPQHF
TGTGCCAGCAGTAAAGTGGGGGCCGGGCAGCCCCAGCATTTT
>.|.|TRBJ2-2|TRBV27
CASSPRGLHTGELFF
TGTGCCAGCAGTCCGAGGGGTCTACACACCGGGGAGCTGTTTTTT
>.|.|TRBJ1-4|TRBV7-2
CASSLNARATNEKLFF
TGTGCCAGCAGCCTAAACGCCCGGGCAACTAATGAAAAACTGTTTTTT
>.|TRBD1|TRBJ1-2|TRBV7-9
CASSAGTDYGYTF
TGTGCCAGCAGCGCTGGGACAGACTATGGCTACACCTTC
>.|.|TRBJ1-2|TRBV11-2
CASWWGCDKVFGYTF
TGTGCCAGTTGGTGGGGGTGCGATAAAGTATTCGGCTACACCTTC
>.|.|TRBJ1-3|TRBV9
CASSVEVEAAGNTIYF
TGTGCCAGCAGCGTAGAAGTGGAGGCGGCGGGAAACACCATATATTTT
>once|.|TRBJ2-3|TRBV7-9
CASSSKAGNTDTQYF
TGTGCCAGCAGCTCCAAGGCAGGGAACACAGATACGCAGTATTTT
>.|.|TRBJ1-1|TRBV27
CASIGHLNTEAFF
TGTGCCAGCATTGGCCACCTGAACACTGAAGCTTTCTTT
>.|TRBD1|TRBJ1-2|TRBV11-1
CASSLPGQVGYTF
TGTGCCAGCAGCTTACCGGGACAGGTTGGCTACACCTTC
>.|TRBD1|TRBJ2-3|TRBV5-6
CASNSEPGQGTDTQYF
TGTGCCAGCAACTCCGAGCCGGGACAGGGCACAGATACGCAGTATTTT
>.|.|TRBJ2-3|TRBV5-1
CASSPRIATDTQYF
TGCGCCAGCAGCCCCCGGATCGCCACAGATACGCAGTATTTT
>.|.|TRBJ1-1|TRBV3-1/TRBV3-2
CASSQAGRPEAFF
TGTGCCAGCAGCCAAGCGGGGCGCCCTGAAGCTTTCTTT
>.|.|TRBJ1-2|TRBV9
CASSVSPLENYGYTF
TGTGCCAGCAGCGTGAGCCCGCTCGAAAACTATGGCTACACCTTC
>.|.|TRBJ2-1|TRBV3-1/TRBV3-2
CASSQDKTARSYNEQFF
TGTGCCAGCAGCCAAGATAAAACTGCCCGCTCCTACAATGAGCAGTTCTTC
>.|TRBD2|TRBJ2-3|TRBV3-1/TRBV3-2
CASSRTSARTDTQYF
TGTGCCAGCAGTCGAACTAGCGCTCGCACAGATACGCAGTATTTT
>.|.|TRBJ1-5|TRBV27
CASSLYPPGRQPQHF
TGTGCCAGCAGTTTATATCCGCCGGGGCGCCAGCCCCAGCATTTT
>.|TRBD1|TRBJ1-2|TRBV7-9
CASSKGQGAPHGYTF
TGTGCCAGCAGCAAGGGACAGGGGGCTCCTCATGGCTACACCTTC
>.|.|TRBJ2-3|TRBV15
CATLDTRFGTDTQYF
TGTGCCACCTTGGACACTCGATTCGGCACAGATACGCAGTATTTT
>.|.|TRBJ2-7|TRBV18
CASSRPSDRRYEQYF
TGTGCCAGCTCCAGACCTTCAGACAGGCGCTACGAGCAGTACTTC
>once|TRBD2|TRBJ2-3|TRBV11-1
CASSLVAGGLTDTQYF
TGTGCCAGCAGCTTAGTAGCGGGAGGCCTAACAGATACGCAGTATTTT
>.|.|TRBJ1-1|TRBV29-1
CSVEEGGRNTEAFF
TGCAGCGTTGAAGAGGGGGGCCGGAACACTGAAGCTTTCTTT
>.|.|TRBJ1-2|TRBV19
CASSLGSVGVYGYTF
TGTGCCAGTAGTCTAGGCAGTGTGGGTGTCTATGGCTACACCTTC
>.|TRBD1|TRBJ2-1|TRBV2
CASRIDRGDYNEQFF
TGTGCCAGCAGGATAGACAGGGGGGACTACAATGAGCAGTTCTTC
>.|.|TRBJ1-1|TRBV7-3
CASSLYTGPNTEAFF
TGTGCCAGCAGCCTCTATACAGGACCGAACACTGAAGCTTTCTTT
>.|TRBD1|TRBJ1-2|TRBV7-2
CASSLEGQFPLGYGYTF
TGTGCCAGCAGCTTAGAGGGACAGTTCCCACTTGGCTATGGCTACACCTTC
>.|.|TRBJ2-7|TRBV12-5
CASGLDGSFTLEQYF
TGTGCTAGTGGTTTGGACGGCTCCTTCACGCTCGAGCAGTACTTC
>.|TRBD1|TRBJ1-3|TRBV7-9
CASSPGQGARDTIYF
TGTGCCAGCAGCCCAGGACAGGGGGCTCGAGACACCATATATTTT